These 16 T cell receptor beta chains share one sample of origin, sequenced in a study of regulatory T cells in long-lasting Graves disease. As for time point: newly diagnosed GD, antithyroid drugs for less than 3 months. The TCR library was made from RNA extracted from PBMCs. Construction of the TCR beta libraries employed iRepertoire HTBI primers in conjunction with Arm-PCR of CDR3 regions. TCRdb reanalysed the multiplex PCR reads using MiXCR and keeps one entry per CDR3 protein. Of roughly 420,000 distinct CDR3 sequences in the sample, 12% to 15% were seen once. These data also featured in a second study, about T cells in Graves' hyperthyroidism and ophthalmopathy.

The sequencing used peripheral blood mononuclear cells (PBMCs), collected at new diagnosis, from a patient treated with antithyroid drugs. These receptors originate from a woman between 45 and 65 years old with Graves disease.

The table lists this clonotype with many counts. The chain links TRBV6-1 to TRBJ2-1; no clear D gene. The germline V and J ends were trimmed by 6 bases and 1 base, with 16 bases remaining between them. Germline assignment: CDR1 MNHNS and CDR2 SASEGT. This CDR3 has 16 amino acids. CDR3 in DNA: TGTGCCAGCAGCCCCCAGCCCGGGCTATCCTACAATGAGCAGTTCTTC. Translating it yields CASSPQPGLSYNEQFF.

This clonotype was counted many times. V gene TRBV28 combines with J gene TRBJ2-5; 7 nucleotides align to TRBD1. Germline V gives CDR1 MDHEN, CDR2 SYDVKM. Trimming removed 8 bases from V and 5 bases from J; junction bases left unmatched: 5. CDR3 length: 12 amino acids. The CDR3 is CASHRGRETQYF. In DNA form, the CDR3 reads TGTGCCAGCCACAGGGGCCGGGAGACCCAGTACTTC.

This clonotype was seen more than once but under ten times. A much larger clonotype is one base distant, so this may be a read error. The genes are TRBV6-5 and TRBJ1-1; D is unresolved. The CDR3 has 15 residues. In germline, CDR1 is MNHEY, CDR2 SVGAGI. V shed 0 bases and J shed 4 bases, with 12 bases lying between them. The CDR3 DNA reads TGTGCCAGCAGTTACTCGTTTCGTATCAGCACTGAAGCTTTCTTT. Translating gives CASSYSFRISTEAFF.

The rearrangement joins TRBV3-1 to TRBJ2-7; D perhaps matches TRBD2 (6 bases). V lost 3 bases, J lost 1 base, and 16 bases lay in between. The CDR3 loop spans 16 amino acids. Germline CDR1 LGHDT, CDR2 YNNKEL (reference sequence). Here the CDR3 DNA reads TGTGCCAGCAGCCATGGTGGTCGGGGGAGGTCCTACGAGCAGTACTTC. Its protein product is CASSHGGRGRSYEQYF.

This clonotype has ten or more counts. The V gene is TRBV10-3, the J gene TRBJ2-5, with 14 positions matching TRBD2. The V gene's germline CDR1 is ENHRY and CDR2 SYGVKD. CDR3 length: 13 amino acids. J gave up 5 bases and V 10 bases, and 3 bases lay outside the gene matches. CDR3 region: CATRLAGGETQYF. CDR3 nucleotides: TGTGCCACAAGACTAGCGGGAGGGGAGACCCAGTACTTC.

The chain recombines TRBV12-3 or TRBV12-4 with TRBJ2-5; D gene uncertain. The ends were cut back, 5 bases at V and 5 bases at J, with 12 bases in the middle. The CDR3 is 13 amino acids. The CDR3 coding sequence is TGTGCCAGCAGTGCCTTAGATGAGGAGACCCAGTACTTC. This sequence encodes CASSALDEETQYF.

About this clonotype: A clone one base away is much larger, so this may be a read error. The CDR3 reads CASSSMLLTDTQYF. The CDR3 DNA sequence: TGTGCCAGCAGCTCAATGCTGCTCACAGATACGCAGTATTTT. This chain joins TRBV7-8 and TRBJ2-3; D ambiguous. V was cut by 4 bases and J by 2 bases, with 10 bases left in between. Per germline, CDR1 SGHVS and CDR2 FQNEAQ. The CDR3 is 14 amino acids.

Details on this clonotype: The junction departs from germline at one end; a sequencing error may be responsible. This rearrangement joins TRBV12-3 or TRBV12-4 to TRBJ2-1; 7 nucleotides agree with TRBD2. This CDR3 is built from 13 residues. CDR3 DNA sequence: TGTGCCAGCAGCGGACTAGTTTACACTGAGCAGTTCTTC. Protein product: CASSGLVYTEQFF.

This clonotype has at least ten counts. V is TRBV30 and J is TRBJ2-1; no clear D gene. The CDR3 spans 11 residues. Germline V lookup: CDR1 GTSNPN, CDR2 SVGIG (reference sequence). V was trimmed by 6 bases and J by 0 bases, leaving 3 bases between them. This chain's CDR3 is CACSSYNEQFF. The CDR3 DNA follows: TGTGCCTGTAGCTCCTACAATGAGCAGTTCTTC.

This chain connects TRBV6-2 or TRBV6-3 to TRBJ1-5, with D unclear. The CDR3 has 14 residues. Germline-derived CDR1 and CDR2 are MNHEY and SVGEGT. Between the trimmed V and J ends, which lost 5 bases and 2 bases, there was a span of 10 bases. The CDR3 sequence: CASSPDGGNQPQHF. CDR3 bases: TGTGCCAGCAGTCCGGACGGGGGCAATCAGCCCCAGCATTTT.

J is TRBJ1-3 and V is TRBV4-1; tentative D call: TRBD1 (5 bases). The germline gives CDR1 MGHRA, CDR2 YSYEKL. CDR3 length equals 18 residues. V was clipped by 4 bases and J by 0 bases, with 19 bases between them. CDR3 region: CASSPREGRILSGNTIYF. In DNA form, the CDR3 reads TGCGCCAGCAGCCCGAGGGAGGGGAGGATCCTCTCTGGAAACACCATATATTTT.

The chain uses TRBV12-3 or TRBV12-4 and TRBJ1-5; a possible D gene is TRBD1 (5 bases). V lost 7 bases to trimming and J lost 6 bases, with 19 bases between them. CDR3 length equals 15 residues. The CDR3 DNA is TGTGCCAGCACGGCGAGAGTAGACAGTTGTCAGCCCCAGCATTTT. Amino acid sequence: CASTARVDSCQPQHF.

The CDR3 bases are TGTGCCAGCAGACCAGCGGGAGAAACAGATACGCAGTATTTT. Protein sequence: CASRPAGETDTQYF. The chain couples TRBV5-8 to TRBJ2-3, with 8 nucleotides matching TRBD2. Germline trimming cut 5 bases from V and 3 bases from J; bases unmatched to any gene: 5. Germline V gives CDR1 SGHTS, CDR2 YDEGEE. This CDR3 region has 14 residues.

Worth noting for this clonotype: This may arise from a read error, as a much more abundant clone is one base away. The rearrangement uses TRBV3-1 and TRBJ1-1; 8 positions match TRBD1. V shed 1 base and J 11 bases; nucleotides not matched to a gene: 15. CDR1 LGHDT and CDR2 YNNKEL come from the germline V gene (reference sequence). The CDR3 is 16 residues long. The CDR3: CASSQAPGQGGMLAFF. The CDR3 DNA follows: TGTGCCAGCAGCCAAGCTCCCGGACAGGGCGGAATGTTGGCTTTCTTT.

The V call is TRBV3-1, the J call TRBJ2-1, with D hard to call. V lost 0 bases and J lost 7, with 10 bases in between. Germline CDR1 reads LGHDT; CDR2 reads YNNKEL (reference sequence). The CDR3 has 14 residues. CDR3 amino acids: CASSQDSPLNEQFF. DNA of the CDR3: TGTGCCAGCAGCCAAGATTCCCCTTTAAATGAGCAGTTCTTC.

The gene calls are TRBV5-1 and TRBJ2-2; the D is unclear. Germline CDR1 and CDR2: SGHRS and YFSETQ. The CDR3 is 15 amino acids. V was clipped by 0 bases and J by 8 bases, with 14 bases between them. CDR3 sequence: CASSLDGRMAGELFF. CDR3 DNA sequence: TGCGCCAGCAGCTTGGACGGGCGAATGGCGGGGGAGCTGTTTTTT.